The 30 T cell receptor beta chains below were found in one sample sequenced in a study of metastatic and nonmetastatic thyroid tumors. Each patient came to thyroid surgery without any prior treatment (of any kind). MiXCR reprocessed the PCR reads for TCRdb. The sample comprises over 40,000 clones, about 25% of which are singletons, and around 3.5% rests with the top ten. The sample comprised blood. The receptor set was obtained from a male donor with papillary thyroid cancer or a benign thyroid nodule (not recorded which). Some clones in this sample may be carry-over from other donors' samples.

This clone was counted a few times. This chain uses TRBV29-1 with TRBJ2-2; D ambiguous. Looked up from germline, CDR1 is SQVTM and CDR2 is ANQGSEA. The germline V and J ends were trimmed by 3 bases and 0 bases, with 8 bases remaining between them. The CDR3 is 14 amino acids. DNA for the CDR3: TGCAGCGTTGAGGTCTTCGCGAACACCGGGGAGCTGTTTTTT. Its protein product is CSVEVFANTGELFF.

The chain recombines TRBV20-1 with TRBJ2-1; 14 nucleotides align to TRBD2. The germline gives CDR1 DFQATT, CDR2 SNEGSKA (reference sequence). The CDR3 runs to 17 residues. J lost 3 bases, V lost 2 bases, and 6 bases had no gene match. The CDR3 nucleotides are TGCAGTGCTAGAACCCGCGGACTAGCGGGAGGCTACAATGAGCAGTTCTTC. It specifies CSARTRGLAGGYNEQFF.

J is TRBJ1-6 and V is TRBV18; D is uncertain. The V gene's germline CDR1 is KGHSH and CDR2 LQKENI. V dropped 6 bases and J dropped 7 bases, with 16 bases sitting between them. This CDR3 spans 15 amino acids. The CDR3 region is CASSPLAHGNSPLHF. CDR3 bases: TGTGCCAGCTCTCCCTTGGCTCACGGGAATTCACCCCTCCACTTT.

This clone was seen at least ten times. The chain is built from TRBV20-1 and TRBJ2-1, with D possibly TRBD2 on 6 matching bases. This CDR3 has 15 residues. Trimming pared 1 base from V and 4 bases from J, leaving 14 bases between. Germline CDR1 reads DFQATT; CDR2 reads SNEGSKA (reference sequence). CDR3 residues: CSARASTSGYNEQFF. The CDR3 DNA follows: TGCAGTGCTAGAGCTTCGACTAGTGGTTACAATGAGCAGTTCTTC.

This clone is medium-sized in the sample. CDR3 coding DNA: TGTGCCAGCAGCCCCGACGGGCTAGCGGTTTCCTCCTACGAGCAGTACTTC. Translation gives CASSPDGLAVSSYEQYF. The V call is TRBV3-1, the J call TRBJ2-7, with 7 positions matching TRBD2. The V and J ends lost 4 bases and 0 bases, in that order; junction bases with no gene match: 12. Germline values: CDR1 LGHDT, CDR2 YNNKEL (reference sequence). The CDR3 consists of 17 residues.

This clone appeared many times. The chain links TRBV7-3 to TRBJ2-2; 7 nucleotides line up with TRBD2. V was pared by 5 bases and J by 7 bases, with 7 bases of the junction left unmatched. CDR1 is SGHTA, CDR2 FQGTGA, per germline. The CDR3 is 14 amino acids. CDR3 sequence reads: CASSKTSAGGELFF. The CDR3 DNA sequence: TGTGCCAGCAGCAAAACTAGCGCGGGCGGGGAGCTGTTTTTT.

In this sample, this clone turned up many times. V is TRBV6-1 and J is TRBJ2-1, with D hard to call. V lost 6 bases and J 5 bases, leaving 14 bases between the germline ends. CDR3 length: 14 residues. Per the germline V gene, CDR1 is MNHNS and CDR2 is SASEGT. In DNA form, the CDR3 reads TGTGCCAGCAGCCCGATAGGTGCCGACAATGAGCAGTTCTTC. It yields the protein CASSPIGADNEQFF.

The genes are TRBV4-3 and TRBJ2-7, with a tentative D call TRBD2 (6 bases). Germline-derived CDR1 and CDR2 are LGHNA and YSLEER. The ends were cut back, 3 bases at V and 3 bases at J, with 12 bases in the middle. The CDR3 sequence is 14 residues long. The CDR3 nucleotides are TGCGCCAGCAGCCAGTTCTCCGGGGGCTACGAGCAGTACTTC. It specifies CASSQFSGGYEQYF.

By share, this clone ranks as medium-sized. CDR3 region: CASSPRRGTNSPLHF. The CDR3 DNA follows: TGTGCCAGCTCACCCCGGAGGGGGACAAATTCACCCCTCCACTTT. V gene TRBV18 combines with J gene TRBJ1-6; D may be TRBD1 (6 bases). CDR3 length equals 15 residues. Per the germline V gene, CDR1 is KGHSH and CDR2 is LQKENI. The V end was cut by 3 bases, the J end by 7 bases, with 13 bases between.

The V and J genes are TRBV9 and TRBJ2-5; D unresolved. V lost 0 bases to trimming and J lost 5 bases, with 8 bases between them. The CDR3 covers 13 residues. From germline, CDR1 is SGDLS and CDR2 YYNGEE. CDR3 in amino acids: CASSVAPGETQYF. CDR3 DNA sequence: TGTGCCAGCAGCGTAGCCCCGGGCGAGACCCAGTACTTC.

This clone was detected ten times or more. The CDR3 is CASTLPGQASLHF. For the CDR3, the DNA is TGTGCCAGCACCCTACCGGGACAGGCCTCCCTCCACTTT. This chain uses TRBV6-1 with TRBJ1-6, with 8 nucleotides matching TRBD1. There are 13 residues in the CDR3. The junction had 10 bases not matched to a gene; V was cut back by 7 bases and J by 14 bases. CDR1 MNHNS and CDR2 SASEGT come from the germline V gene.

This clone was counted only a few times. V usage is TRBV7-6 and J usage is TRBJ1-2, with D perhaps TRBD1 (6 bases). Germline CDR1 SGHVS, CDR2 FNYEAQ. The V end was cut by 5 bases, the J end by 1 base, with 23 bases between. The CDR3 has 18 residues. The CDR3 region is CASSPEGGAQKSNYGYTF. The CDR3 nucleotides read TGTGCCAGCAGCCCCGAAGGGGGGGCCCAAAAAAGTAACTATGGCTACACCTTC.

This clone came up many times. The rearrangement joins TRBV11-3 to TRBJ2-1, with TRBD2 as a possible D gene (6 bases). The V gene's germline CDR1 is SGHNT and CDR2 YENEEA. The V and J ends lost 5 bases and 8 bases respectively, with 13 bases between them. The CDR3 covers 13 residues. CDR3 in DNA: TGTGCCAGCAGCCATAACCGACTAGATGAGCAGTTCTTC. Its translation: CASSHNRLDEQFF.

The chain employs TRBV4-1 and TRBJ1-2, with a weak D call TRBD1 (6 bases). The CDR3 sequence is 15 residues long. Germline V gene sequence: CDR1 MGHRA, CDR2 YSYEKL. The V and J ends lost 0 bases and 0 bases respectively, with 8 bases between them. The CDR3 loop reads CASSQDRGPNYGYTF. The DNA of the CDR3 is TGCGCCAGCAGCCAAGATCGGGGGCCTAACTATGGCTACACCTTC.

This clone was detected ten times or more. This rearrangement joins TRBV6-2 or TRBV6-3 to TRBJ2-7, with 12 positions matching TRBD2. This CDR3 is 16 amino acids long. Germline V gene data show CDR1 as MNHEY and CDR2 as SVGEGT. The V gene end was trimmed by 6 bases and the J gene end by 3 bases; junction bases not matched to a gene: 9. CDR3 DNA: TGTGCCAGCAGATCGTTCCTAGCGGGAGGGGTCTACGAGCAGTACTTC. This encodes CASRSFLAGGVYEQYF.

This clone was observed at least ten times. This rearrangement joins TRBV29-1 to TRBJ2-4; D may be TRBD1 or TRBD2 (5 bases each). The V and J ends lost 4 bases and 0 bases respectively, with 10 bases between them. The CDR3 has 14 residues. Germline V gene data show CDR1 as SQVTM and CDR2 as ANQGSEA. The CDR3 here is CSVGDQLAKNIQYF. The CDR3, as DNA: TGCAGCGTTGGGGACCAACTAGCCAAAAACATTCAGTACTTC.

This clone has at least ten counts. The rearrangement uses TRBV15 and TRBJ2-5; perhaps TRBD1 as D (5 bases). The CDR3 runs 16 residues. The germline V gene has CDR1 LNHNV and CDR2 YYDKDF (reference sequence). Deletions cut 1 base from V and 2 bases from J, with 14 bases between. The CDR3 sequence is CATSRGGGQGQETQYF. CDR3 nucleotide sequence: TGTGCCACCAGCAGAGGGGGTGGGCAGGGTCAAGAGACCCAGTACTTC.

J is TRBJ2-2 and V is TRBV11-1, with 7 nucleotides matching TRBD1. The CDR3 covers 16 residues. In germline, CDR1 is SGHAT, CDR2 FQDESV (reference sequence). The V segment lost 5 bases and the J segment 2 bases; nucleotides outside the gene matches: 8. CDR3 sequence reads: CASSHPGGSNTGELFF. The CDR3 bases are TGTGCCAGCAGCCACCCAGGGGGATCTAACACCGGGGAGCTGTTTTTT.

Ten or more counts support this clone. The V and J genes are TRBV9 and TRBJ1-2; D gene uncertain. V lost 3 bases to trimming and J lost 8 bases, with 8 bases between them. This CDR3 region has 11 residues. Germline CDR1 reads SGDLS; CDR2 reads YYNGEE. The CDR3 DNA reads as TGTGCCAGCAGCGCCGGAAAAGGCTACACCTTC. It yields the protein CASSAGKGYTF.

The chain couples TRBV28 to TRBJ2-2; D call uncertain. Trimming removed 3 bases from V and 6 bases from J, with 5 bases in between. The length of the CDR3 is 12 residues. Germline V gene lookup returns CDR1 MDHEN and CDR2 SYDVKM. CDR3 loop: CASSLIAGELFF. The CDR3 nucleotides read TGTGCCAGCAGTTTGATAGCCGGGGAGCTGTTTTTT.

Comments on this clone: The sample carries other DNA sequences with the same CDR3. This chain connects TRBV6-2 or TRBV6-3 to TRBJ2-2; D may be TRBD1 or TRBD2 (5 bases each). The CDR3 contains 15 residues. V shed 6 bases and J shed 3 bases, with 14 bases lying between them. Germline loops: CDR1 MNHEY, CDR2 SVGEGT. This CDR3 reads CASSFGTRDTGELFF. The CDR3 DNA is TGTGCCAGCAGCTTCGGGACGCGGGACACCGGGGAGCTGTTTTTT.

The rearrangement joins TRBV5-8 to TRBJ2-1; 8 bases map to TRBD1. CDR1 is SGHTS, CDR2 YDEGEE, per germline. The CDR3 runs to 14 residues. Trimming cost V 4 bases and J 10 bases; bases outside gene matches: 10. CDR3 sequence (DNA): TGTGCCAGCAGCCGACAGGGGATTTATTCGGAGCAGTTCTTC. It encodes CASSRQGIYSEQFF. Full variable domain (outside the CDR3, taken from reference TRBV5-8 and TRBJ2-1): EAGVTQSPTHLIKTRGQQATLRCSPISGHTSVYWYQQALGLGLQFLLWYDEGEERNRGNFPPRFSGRQFPNYSSELNVNALELEDSALYLCASSRQGIYSEQFFGPGTRLTVL.

This clone appeared many times. This sequence joins TRBV9 and TRBJ2-1; TRBD2 agrees at 12 bases. Looked up from germline, CDR1 is SGDLS and CDR2 is YYNGEE. This CDR3 contains 19 residues. V dropped 3 bases and J dropped 0; count of bases not matched to a gene: 10. The CDR3 DNA is TGTGCCAGCAGCGGGCCGGGACTAGCGGGTATGAGCTCCTACAATGAGCAGTTCTTC. As protein: CASSGPGLAGMSSYNEQFF.

This clone was seen ten or more times. The chain uses TRBV6-2 or TRBV6-3 and TRBJ2-1; TRBD2 matches at 12 bases. V shed 6 bases and J 7 bases; nucleotides not matched to a gene: 10. The CDR3 totals 16 residues. Germline CDR1 is MNHEY and CDR2 is SVGEGT. The CDR3 sequence is CASSRQTSGSRNEQFF. The CDR3 nucleotides read TGTGCCAGCAGCCGCCAGACTAGCGGGAGTAGAAATGAGCAGTTCTTC.

Comment on this clone: A much larger clone lies a single base off, so this may be a read error. Other DNA sequences in this sample translate to the same CDR3. V is TRBV20-1 and J is TRBJ1-1; 8 nucleotides agree with TRBD1. This CDR3 is built from 15 residues. Germline CDR1 DFQATT, CDR2 SNEGSKA (reference sequence). This CDR3 is CSARDLGRGHTEAFF. The CDR3 DNA is TGTAGTGCTAGAGACCTCGGCAGGGGGCACACTGAAGCTTTCTTT.

This clone was seen ten or more times. The chain has TRBV2 and TRBJ2-1; D not certain. With 3 bases removed from V and 5 bases from J, the gap between germline ends came to 8 bases. The CDR3 runs to 13 residues. The germline V gene has CDR1 SNHLY and CDR2 FYNNEI. Here the CDR3 DNA reads TGTGCCAGCAGTGAGGAGTACCACAATGAGCAGTTCTTC. As protein: CASSEEYHNEQFF.

This clone is medium-sized within its sample. The genes are TRBV6-1 and TRBJ1-6; D gene uncertain. Germline CDR1 reads MNHNS; CDR2 reads SASEGT. This CDR3 is 13 amino acids long. V lost 1 base to trimming and J lost 10 bases, with 8 bases between them. The CDR3 DNA is TGTGCCAGCAGTGAAGAGAGTAACTCACCCCTCCACTTT. Its protein product is CASSEESNSPLHF.

At least ten counts were recorded for this clone. A much larger clonotype is one base distant, so this may be a read error. V gene TRBV2 combines with J gene TRBJ2-7; possibly TRBD1 for D (5 bases). The V gene's germline CDR1 is SNHLY and CDR2 FYNNEI. This CDR3 region has 14 residues. Deletions cut 5 bases from V and 6 bases from J, with 17 bases between. The CDR3 DNA sequence: TGTGCCAGCAGTCCGCCGGGCGTAACAGGCGAGCAGTACTTC. Residues: CASSPPGVTGEQYF.

This clone was counted many times. The V gene is TRBV5-5, the J gene TRBJ2-7; weak D call: TRBD2 (5 bases). V lost 5 bases, J lost 7 bases, and 16 bases lay in between. The CDR3 spans 13 residues. Per the germline V gene, CDR1 is SGHKS and CDR2 is YYEKEE (reference sequence). CDR3 region: CASSFDSPGEQYF. CDR3 nucleotide sequence: TGTGCCAGCAGTTTTGACTCCCCGGGGGAGCAGTACTTC.

This clone was seen many times. This chain links TRBV29-1 with TRBJ2-7, with 7 nucleotides matching TRBD2. Germline CDR1 SQVTM, CDR2 ANQGSEA. The CDR3 loop spans 15 amino acids. Trimming cost V 3 bases and J 4 bases; bases outside gene matches: 12. CDR3 coding DNA: TGCAGCGTTGATTTGGTTGCGGGAGAATTGTACGAGCAGTACTTC. Translated, it gives CSVDLVAGELYEQYF.